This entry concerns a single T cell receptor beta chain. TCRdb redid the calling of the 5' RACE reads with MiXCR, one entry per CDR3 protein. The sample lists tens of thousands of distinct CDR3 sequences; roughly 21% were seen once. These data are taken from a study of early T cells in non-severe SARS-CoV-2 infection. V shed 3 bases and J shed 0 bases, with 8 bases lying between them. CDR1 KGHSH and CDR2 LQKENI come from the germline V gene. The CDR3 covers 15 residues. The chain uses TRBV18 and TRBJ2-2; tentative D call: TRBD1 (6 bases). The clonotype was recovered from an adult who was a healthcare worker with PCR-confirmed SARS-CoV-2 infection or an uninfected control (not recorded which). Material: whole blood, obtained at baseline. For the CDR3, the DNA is TGTGCCAGCTCACCGGACAGTGCGAACACCGGGGAGCTGTTTTTT. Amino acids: CASSPDSANTGELFF. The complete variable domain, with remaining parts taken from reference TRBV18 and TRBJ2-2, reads NAGVMQNPRHLVRRRGQEARLRCSPMKGHSHVYWYRQLPEEGLKFMVYLQKENIIDESGMPKERFSAEFPKEGPSILRIQQVVRGDSAAYFCASSPDSANTGELFFGEGSRLTVL.